There are many counts of the clone carrying this T cell receptor (beta chain). Antigen: not known. This record belongs to a study of T cells in Graves' hyperthyroidism and ophthalmopathy. The wider study: Peripheral blood was obtained at initial diagnosis, preceding any treatment.

General study results and limits: The blood repertoire included most of the expanded thyroid clonotypes above 0.001.

The patients, who ranged from 18 to 65 in age, presented with newly diagnosed hyperthyroidism lasting under 2 months. Researchers took RNA transcripts and amplified the TCR beta CDR3 regions from them. First-round RT-PCR with HTBI primers amplified the TCR CDR3 region. One entry per CDR3 protein, called by TCRdb with MiXCR from the multiplex PCR reads. The sample contains a few hundred thousand distinct CDR3 sequences, under 25% of which appear only once. The specimen was blood. This TCR was recovered from a man aged 18 to 30 with Graves' hyperthyroidism.

The CDR3 reads CASSHQTGINGYTF. The CDR3 DNA follows: TGCGCCAGCAGCCACCAGACAGGGATTAATGGCTACACCTTC. The chain has TRBV4-1 and TRBJ1-2; 7 bases are a match to TRBD1. Germline-derived CDR1 and CDR2 are MGHRA and YSYEKL. V shed 3 bases and J 6 bases; nucleotides not matched to a gene: 7. There are 14 residues in the CDR3.